These T cell receptor beta chains were read from a single sample in a study of blood T cell repertoires in COVID-19. Here immunoSEQ multiplex PCR was the method, and the copy in TCRdb shows in-frame clones only, minus some. The data contain 350,000 to 550,000 clones, around 90% of them singletons. Sample: PBMCs or T cells enriched from blood (not recorded which). The receptor source for this set is a woman aged 18-30 years with acute COVID-19. The CDR3 runs from the conserved cysteine through the conserved F or W. A D gene is named only where the DNA matches it firmly. Expanded clones get a size class; other rows say once, few or many, or leave the size out.

TRBV14	TRBJ2-2	.	TRBD2	TGTGCCAGCAGCTTAGCGGGGGGCACCGGGGAGCTGTTTTTT	CASSLAGGTGELFF
TRBV19	TRBJ1-5	.	.	TGTGCCAGTAGTATAGCGGAGCAGCCCCAGCATTTT	CASSIAEQPQHF
TRBV5-1	TRBJ2-2	.	TRBD2	TGCGCCAGCAGCTTCGGGCGGGGGGGCCGAGGCGGGGAGCTGTTTTTT	CASSFGRGGRGGELFF
TRBV28	TRBJ2-1	once	.	TGTGCCAGCAACTATCAGGGGTCCAGCTACAATGAGCAGTTCTTC	CASNYQGSSYNEQFF
TRBV5-1	TRBJ2-1	.	TRBD2	TGCGCCAGCAGCTTGACGACTAGCCAATCCTACAATGAGCAGTTCTTC	CASSLTTSQSYNEQFF
TRBV7-9	TRBJ1-5	.	TRBD1	TGTGCCAGCAGCAGCGACAGGGCGAGTCAGCCCCAGCATTTT	CASSSDRASQPQHF
TRBV9	TRBJ1-6	.	.	TGTGCCAGCAGCGTAGCTTACGGGGAATCACCCCTCCACTTT	CASSVAYGESPLHF
TRBV24-1	TRBJ2-2	.	.	TGTGCCACCAGTGACCCCGGACAGACCGGGGAGCTGTTTTTT	CATSDPGQTGELFF
TRBV7-2	TRBJ1-1	.	.	TGTGCCAGCAGCTTGCTTCGGGGAGGGACTGAAGCTTTCTTT	CASSLLRGGTEAFF
TRBV7-9	TRBJ1-2	.	.	TGTGCCAGCAGCTTAAAACAGGGAAACTATGGCTACACCTTC	CASSLKQGNYGYTF
TRBV7-8	TRBJ2-1	.	TRBD2	TGTGCCAGCACGCAGCGGGGGGGCCACAATGAGCAGTTCTTC	CASTQRGGHNEQFF
TRBV2	TRBJ1-6	.	.	TGTGCCAGCAGTGAAGCTGGACTTGTTCCCCACTTT	CASSEAGLVPHF
TRBV18	TRBJ1-1	.	.	TGTGCCAGCTCACCGGACACAACTTACACTGAAGCTTTCTTT	CASSPDTTYTEAFF
TRBV4-1	TRBJ2-3	few	TRBD2	TGCGCCAGCAGCCAAGCCCCGGGGGGAACCACAGATACGCAGTATTTT	CASSQAPGGTTDTQYF
TRBV3-1/TRBV3-2	TRBJ2-7	.	TRBD2	TGTGCCAGCAGCCAAAAGGGTTGGACTAGCGGGGGGGCCTACGAGCAGTACTTC	CASSQKGWTSGGAYEQYF
TRBV2	TRBJ2-5	.	.	TGTGCCAGCAGTGCGAGAACAGGCCAAGAGACCCAGTACTTC	CASSARTGQETQYF
TRBV19	TRBJ1-3	.	TRBD1	TGTGCCAGTAGTACCGGGACAGTGGACGCCATATATTTT	CASSTGTVDAIYF
TRBV5-4	TRBJ2-2	.	.	TGTGCCAGCATCGGGGGCGGGGGCCACGGGGAGCTGTTTTTT	CASIGGGGHGELFF
TRBV28	TRBJ1-6	.	.	TGTGCTCACCGCAGGCAGACGAATTCACCCCTCCACTTT	CAHRRQTNSPLHF
TRBV3-1/TRBV3-2	TRBJ1-1	few	TRBD1	TGTGCCAGCAGCGAAGGGGGCGCCTACACTGAAGCTTTCTTT	CASSEGGAYTEAFF
TRBV29-1	TRBJ2-7	.	TRBD1	TGCAGCGCCGGACAGGCCTCCTACGAGCAGTACTTC	CSAGQASYEQYF
TRBV3-1/TRBV3-2	TRBJ1-6	once	.	TGTGCCAGCAGCCCCGGGGGAAGTAATTCACCCCTCCACTTT	CASSPGGSNSPLHF
TRBV29-1	TRBJ2-7	.	.	TGCAGCGCCCCATTCACCTACGAGCAGTACTTC	CSAPFTYEQYF
TRBV7-9	TRBJ1-5	.	.	TGTGCCAGCAGTTACCAGGGGAATAATCAGCCCCAGCATTTT	CASSYQGNNQPQHF
TRBV9	TRBJ2-7	.	.	TGTGCCAGCAGCGAGCAGGGTAGTGGGACCTACGAGCAGTACTTC	CASSEQGSGTYEQYF
TRBV15	TRBJ2-3	.	.	TGTGCCACCAGCCGGAGGGGAGCTAGCACAGATACGCAGTATTTT	CATSRRGASTDTQYF
TRBV11-2	TRBJ2-2	.	.	TGTGCCAGCAGCCCCCTCCCTGGGGCGCGAACCGGGGAGCTGTTTTTT	CASSPLPGARTGELFF
TRBV5-1	TRBJ2-3	.	TRBD1	TGCGCCAGCAGCCAAGGACAGGGAACGGATACGCAGTATTTT	CASSQGQGTDTQYF
TRBV28	TRBJ2-5	many	.	TGTGCCAGCAGTGAAATGCAGGTATCCCAAGAGACCCAGTACTTC	CASSEMQVSQETQYF
TRBV6-5	TRBJ1-2	.	.	TGTGCCAGCACCTTAAGCGGGGACTTCGGCTACACCTTC	CASTLSGDFGYTF
TRBV4-2	TRBJ2-1	.	.	TGTGCCAGCAGCCAAGAAGGTGGCGGGCGAGCGAATGAGCAGTTCTTC	CASSQEGGGRANEQFF
TRBV7-9	TRBJ2-7	.	.	TGTGCCAGCAGCTCTGTTTGGAGGTCCTACGAGCAGTACTTC	CASSSVWRSYEQYF
TRBV9	TRBJ2-7	.	TRBD2	TGTGCCAGCAGCGTAGATAGCGGGGTCACCTACGAGCAGTACTTC	CASSVDSGVTYEQYF
TRBV4-3	TRBJ2-7	.	TRBD2	TGCGCCAGCAGCCAAGATGGTAGCGGGAGTTTCTACGAGCAGTACTTC	CASSQDGSGSFYEQYF
TRBV6-5	TRBJ2-1	.	.	TGTGCCAGCAGCTCCCAGGGGTCCTACAATGAGCAGTTCTTC	CASSSQGSYNEQFF
TRBV7-7	TRBJ1-4	once	.	TGTGCTAGCAGCTTGGGGAGTGCAACTAATGAAAAACTGTTTTTT	CASSLGSATNEKLFF
TRBV5-1	TRBJ2-5	.	TRBD1	TGCGCCAGCAGCCCCGACAGGGGAGAGACCCAGTACTTC	CASSPDRGETQYF
TRBV12-3/TRBV12-4	TRBJ1-1	.	TRBD1	TGTGCCAGCAGTTTCCCAGGACAGGCTGAAGCTTTCTTT	CASSFPGQAEAFF
TRBV4-1	TRBJ2-7	.	.	TGCGCCAGCAGCCAAGAGCGCAGAGGCTACGAGCAGTACTTC	CASSQERRGYEQYF
TRBV25-1	TRBJ2-7	.	TRBD1	TGTGCCAGCATCGGACAGGGAATGTACGAGCAGTACTTC	CASIGQGMYEQYF
TRBV19	TRBJ2-7	.	TRBD2	TGTGCCAGTAGTATGGGGAGGGGCTACGAGCAGTACTTC	CASSMGRGYEQYF
TRBV3-1/TRBV3-2	TRBJ1-5	.	.	TGTGCCAGCAGCCAAGGACAGAATAGCAATCAGCCCCAGCATTTT	CASSQGQNSNQPQHF
TRBV5-1	TRBJ2-7	.	.	TGCGCCAGCAGCTTGGAGACAGCCTCCTACGAGCAGTACTTC	CASSLETASYEQYF
TRBV18	TRBJ2-2	.	.	TGTGCCAGCTCACCTCTACAGGATAACACCGGGGAGCTGTTTTTT	CASSPLQDNTGELFF
TRBV9	TRBJ1-6	.	TRBD1	TGTGCCAGCAGCGTAGGAGGAGGGACAGGTAATTCACCCCTCCACTTT	CASSVGGGTGNSPLHF
TRBV5-1	TRBJ2-7	.	TRBD1	TGCGCCAGCAGCTGGATCCGGGACAGGACCTACGAGCAGTACTTC	CASSWIRDRTYEQYF
TRBV19	TRBJ1-4	.	.	TGTGCCAGTAGTCCTTTTCTACAGGAAAAACTGTTTTTT	CASSPFLQEKLFF
TRBV9	TRBJ1-3	.	.	TGTGCCAGCAGCCGAACAGGGCCTGGAAACACCATATATTTT	CASSRTGPGNTIYF
TRBV20-1	TRBJ2-1	.	.	TGCAGTGTTCCCCTGGGGGCTCGGGAGTTCTTC	CSVPLGAREFF
TRBV29-1	TRBJ1-2	.	.	TGCAGCGTTGAAGATCGGACAGTCTACACCTTC	CSVEDRTVYTF
TRBV29-1	TRBJ2-1	once	.	TGCAGCGCCACTCACGTCGGCTCCTACAATGAGCAGTTCTTC	CSATHVGSYNEQFF
TRBV6-5	TRBJ2-7	.	.	TGTGCCAGCAGTTACTCCCCGACGCGGGAGCAGTACTTC	CASSYSPTREQYF
TRBV18	TRBJ2-1	.	TRBD1	TGTGCCAGCTCGGGACAGGACTACAATGAGCAGTTCTTC	CASSGQDYNEQFF
TRBV10-3	TRBJ2-1	.	TRBD1	TGTGCCATCAGTGAGCCTACACAGGGGATGGATGAGCAGTTCTTC	CAISEPTQGMDEQFF
TRBV7-3	TRBJ1-2	.	TRBD1	TGTGCCAGCAGCCTAACCCCGGGACAGGGGATCTACACCTTC	CASSLTPGQGIYTF